These 7 T cell receptor beta chains were sequenced from one sample in a study of blood T cell repertoires in COVID-19. Clones were sequenced by immunoSEQ multiplex PCR, and TCRdb holds only the in-frame ones, with some missing. The sample has about 160,000 clones, 92% seen once. The specimen sequenced was peripheral blood. The receptors come from a man aged 30 to 45 with COVID-19, enrolled during active disease.

The V call is TRBV28, the J call TRBJ2-7; D may be TRBD2 (7 bases). With 4 bases removed from V and 4 bases from J, the gap between germline ends came to 14 bases. The CDR3 sequence is 14 residues long. In germline, CDR1 is MDHEN, CDR2 SYDVKM. For the CDR3, the DNA is TGTGCCAGCAGTTCCCCGGGGGGCGGGTACGAGCAGTACTTC. It is translated as CASSSPGGGYEQYF. The full variable domain, completed using reference TRBV28 and TRBJ2-7, is DVKVTQSSRYLVKRTGEKVFLECVQDMDHENMFWYRQDPGLGLRLIYFSYDVKMKEKGDIPEGYSVSREKKERFSLILESASTNQTSMYLCASSSPGGGYEQYFGPGTRLTVT.

This clone has only one observation. The CDR3 reads CASSPGGGLQFF. CDR3 DNA sequence: TGTGCCAGCTCACCGGGCGGGGGACTGCAGTTCTTC. This chain joins TRBV18 and TRBJ2-1; TRBD2 agrees at 7 bases. The CDR3 runs to 12 residues. Trimming cost V 3 bases and J 12 bases; bases outside gene matches: 5. Per the germline V gene, CDR1 is KGHSH and CDR2 is LQKENI.

The CDR3, as DNA: TGTGCCAGCAGCCAAGATCCTGCGGGCTACACCTTC. Translation gives CASSQDPAGYTF. V gene TRBV4-2 combines with J gene TRBJ1-2; D remains unclear. The CDR3 is 12 amino acids. The V and J ends lost 0 bases and 8 bases respectively, with 7 bases between them. The germline CDR1 and CDR2 sequences are LGHNA and YNFKEQ.

The V and J genes are TRBV18 and TRBJ1-4; weak D call: TRBD1 (6 bases). This CDR3 contains 15 residues. V was trimmed by 3 bases and J by 7 bases, leaving 15 bases between them. Looked up from germline, CDR1 is KGHSH and CDR2 is LQKENI. The CDR3 coding sequence is TGTGCCAGCTCACCCAACAGGGATACGGGTGAAAAACTGTTTTTT. It translates to CASSPNRDTGEKLFF. The variable domain in full, completed from reference TRBV18 and TRBJ1-4, reads NAGVMQNPRHLVRRRGQEARLRCSPMKGHSHVYWYRQLPEEGLKFMVYLQKENIIDESGMPKERFSAEFPKEGPSILRIQQVVRGDSAAYFCASSPNRDTGEKLFFGSGTQLSVL.

V and J are TRBV11-2 and TRBJ2-5; D is perhaps TRBD1 (6 bases). In germline, CDR1 is SGHAT, CDR2 FQNNGV. Trimming removed 0 bases from V and 4 bases from J, with 15 bases in between. This CDR3 is built from 16 residues. CDR3 in DNA: TGTGCCAGCAGCTTAGACCGGTGGGGGCAGAGAGAGACCCAGTACTTC. Amino acids: CASSLDRWGQRETQYF. The variable domain in full, with the rest retrieved from reference TRBV11-2 and TRBJ2-5, is EAGVAQSPRYKIIEKRQSVAFWCNPISGHATLYWYQQILGQGPKLLIQFQNNGVVDDSQLPKDRFSAERLKGVDSTLKIQPAKLEDSAVYLCASSLDRWGQRETQYFGPGTRLLVL.

This clone was seen a single time. The V gene is TRBV6-1, the J gene TRBJ2-3; 13 nucleotides align to TRBD2. The V gene's germline CDR1 is MNHNS and CDR2 SASEGT. J was trimmed by 1 base and V by 1 base; bases with no gene match: 8. This CDR3 comprises 19 residues. The DNA of the CDR3 is TGTGCCAGCAGTGAAGGCAGGACTAGCGGGAGATTAGGCACAGATACGCAGTATTTT. Its translation: CASSEGRTSGRLGTDTQYF.

This clone was detected only once. V gene TRBV29-1 combines with J gene TRBJ1-1, with D perhaps matching TRBD1 (5 bases). The length of the CDR3 is 12 residues. V dropped 5 bases and J dropped 5 bases, with 12 bases sitting between them. The germline V gene has CDR1 SQVTM and CDR2 ANQGSEA. CDR3 region: CSVLDGGTEAFF. For the CDR3, the DNA is TGCAGCGTTCTTGACGGGGGGACTGAAGCTTTCTTT. The full variable domain, its missing parts supplied by reference TRBV29-1 and TRBJ1-1, is SAVISQKPSRDICQRGTSLTIQCQVDSQVTMMFWYRQQPGQSLTLIATANQGSEATYESGFVIDKFPISRPNLTFSTLTVSNMSPEDSSIYLCSVLDGGTEAFFGQGTRLTVV.